This entry concerns a single TCR beta chain. The antigen is not known. These data come from a study of cytomegalovirus exposure and HLA in healthy donors. Study overall: For the roughly 390 genotyped donors, 65% to 90% fell within the Caucasian-associated ancestry cluster. Findings and caveats of the study: Most sequenced TCRs were rare (though some public TCRs occurred in many donors). Per published reports, the classifier diagnosed cytomegalovirus status with high specificity and sensitivity. What a later analysis reportedly showed was that an Asian-associated ancestry cluster had fewer N-insertions than the approximately 720-donor mean.

V lost 0 bases to trimming and J lost 0 bases, with 12 bases between them. The CDR3 length is 16 residues. It was with 60 Vbeta and 13 Jbeta primers that the PCR ran. The protocol was immunoSEQ multiplex PCR, while the TCRdb copy is restricted to in-frame clones and leaves out a portion. The sample consists of about 200,000 clones, roughly three quarters of them appearing once. The chain couples TRBV23-1 to TRBJ2-7; D is ambiguous. TRBV23-1 is marked as an open reading frame, function uncertain. Sequenced sample: PBMCs. The source is a male donor in good health and CMV-seropositive. The CDR3, as DNA: TGCGCCAGCAGTCAATCCCCCCCCCTGAGCTCCTACGAGCAGTACTTC. Its translation is CASSQSPPLSSYEQYF.